This T cell receptor beta chain was captured in a study of cytomegalovirus exposure and HLA in healthy donors. Donors counted as nominally healthy when sampled, yet unrecorded immune exposures were likely. Study conclusions and caveats: The authors listed 150 or so TCR beta chains as cytomegalovirus-associated. Reportedly, fewer N-insertions than the approximately 650-donor mean appeared in an Asian-associated ancestry cluster in a later analysis. In vitro confirmation showed a few CMV-associated chains to be CMV antigen specific.

The PCR had 60 Vbeta and 13 Jbeta primers. TCRdb keeps only in-frame clones here, not all; method: immunoSEQ multiplex PCR. This sample carries about 150,000 clones, around 70% of them seen once, and the ten largest clones take approximately 2.1%. Worth noting for this clone: The antigen is undetermined.

This clonotype was obtained from a young man in good health and CMV-seronegative. The sequenced sample consisted of PBMCs.

The CDR3 is CASSGKGLAGEQFF. CDR3 coding DNA: TGTGCCAGCAGCGGAAAGGGACTAGCGGGTGAGCAGTTCTTC. J is TRBJ2-1 and V is TRBV7-8; TRBD2 matches at 12 bases. Germline CDR1 is SGHVS and CDR2 is FQNEAQ. Trimming took 5 bases from V and 9 from J; bases not matched to a gene: 5. CDR3 length equals 14 residues.